This T cell receptor (beta chain) was documented in a study of human T cells and chemical hapten exposure. Each CDR3 protein gets one entry after TCRdb re-called the RACE reads with MiXCR. The data contain around 120,000 distinct CDR3 sequences, roughly 13% of them singletons. Regarding the study as a whole: TCRs at a frequency above 1 in 1000 stayed unchanged with DPC sensitization. Expanded TCRs produced significantly more large CDR3 similarity clusters than controls did.

Time point given: pre-sensitization, week 0. Documented treatment: therapeutic diphenylcyclopropenone sensitization with weekly scalp DPC. The template was total RNA from unfractionated whole blood. The CDR3 spans 14 residues. Germline lookup yields CDR1 MNHEY and CDR2 SMNVEV (reference sequence). The V and J ends lost 1 base and 3 bases respectively, with 9 bases between them. The table lists this clonotype with a few counts. Its antigen remains unknown. The sequence was collected from a young woman with alopecia areata. Some clones in this sample may be carry-over from other donors' samples. This chain connects TRBV27 to TRBJ2-5; no clear D gene. The material was whole blood, obtained in connection with sensitization to the hapten diphenylcyclopropenone (DPC). The DNA for the CDR3 is TGTGCCAGCAGTTTATTGGCAGAAGAAGAGACCCAGTACTTC. It translates to CASSLLAEEETQYF.